This entry lists 31 T cell receptor beta chains sequenced from one sample in a study of blood T cells in healthy people across ages. Combining a sample-barcoded 5' primer with a J-beta primer mix, a second PCR ran for 7 to 11 cycles. Each CDR3 protein gets one entry after TCRdb re-called the 5' RACE reads with MiXCR. The sample has 1.5 million to 1.8 million distinct CDR3 sequences, roughly 43% seen once. Sequences were obtained from blood. The receptors originated from a woman between 18 and 29 years old in good health.

This clonotype was counted only a few times. The chain combines TRBV9 with TRBJ1-5, with D maybe TRBD1 (5 bases). V lost 3 bases and J 3 bases, leaving 13 bases between the germline ends. Germline V CDR1 and CDR2: SGDLS, YYNGEE. CDR3 length: 15 residues. CDR3 DNA: TGTGCCAGCAGCGAGAGGGGATTCGCCAATCAGCCCCAGCATTTT. Residues: CASSERGFANQPQHF.

The chain uses TRBV19 and TRBJ2-1; D uncertain. The germline V gene has CDR1 LNHDA and CDR2 SQIVND (reference sequence). The CDR3 covers 13 residues. Trimming took 6 bases from V and 5 from J, leaving 11 bases between them. The DNA for the CDR3 is TGTGCCAGTAGGTTCGGCTATCACAATGAGCAGTTCTTC. Translating gives CASRFGYHNEQFF.

J is TRBJ1-1 and V is TRBV20-1; D remains ambiguous. V was shortened by 6 bases and J by 1 base, with 12 bases between the two germline ends. Germline CDR1 reads DFQATT; CDR2 reads SNEGSKA (reference sequence). This CDR3 region has 13 residues. The CDR3 DNA is TGCAGTGCCCGCAGATTCGGGAACACTGAAGCTTTCTTT. It is translated as CSARRFGNTEAFF.

This chain joins TRBV4-1 and TRBJ2-7, with 10 bases fitting TRBD2. V lost 1 base, J lost 5 bases, and 5 bases stayed unmatched. The CDR3 sequence is 15 residues long. Germline V gene sequence: CDR1 MGHRA, CDR2 YSYEKL. The CDR3 DNA follows: TGCGCCAGCAGCCAAGTATTAGCGGGGGGTCACGAGCAGTACTTC. The encoded protein is CASSQVLAGGHEQYF.

The chain employs TRBV6-2 or TRBV6-3 and TRBJ2-7, with D possibly being TRBD1 (5 bases). Germline V gene lookup returns CDR1 MNHEY and CDR2 SVGEGT. V was cut by 0 bases and J by 6 bases, with 21 bases left in between. The CDR3 is 17 amino acids. The CDR3 sequence is CASSYSFPAQDIAEQYF. The DNA of the CDR3 is TGTGCCAGCAGTTACTCCTTCCCAGCTCAGGACATAGCCGAGCAGTACTTC.

The genes are TRBV20-1 and TRBJ2-1; 7 bases are a match to TRBD1. The CDR3 consists of 14 residues. Germline V gene sequence: CDR1 DFQATT, CDR2 SNEGSKA (reference sequence). With 6 bases clipped from V and 4 bases from J, the junction kept 9 bases outside the gene matches. CDR3 coding DNA: TGCAGTGCCATAGACAGGGTGGGGTACAATGAGCAGTTCTTC. Translated: CSAIDRVGYNEQFF.

The table lists this clonotype with a few counts. The chain has TRBV12-3 or TRBV12-4 and TRBJ2-1; 9 bases line up with TRBD2. The CDR3 has 16 residues. Trimming took 3 bases from V and 4 from J; bases not matched to a gene: 7. For the CDR3, the DNA is TGTGCCAGCAGTTTTATGATGACTAGCGGTTACAATGAGCAGTTCTTC. Protein sequence: CASSFMMTSGYNEQFF.

This clonotype turned up a few times. The DNA for the CDR3 is TGCAGCGTAGCAGACAGGGAAGGCTACGAGCAGTACTTC. This gives the protein CSVADREGYEQYF. This sequence joins TRBV29-1 and TRBJ2-7; TRBD1 matches at 7 bases. Germline V gives CDR1 SQVTM, CDR2 ANQGSEA. Trimming removed 6 bases from V and 3 bases from J; junction bases left unmatched: 8. This CDR3 has 13 amino acids.

J is TRBJ2-7 and V is TRBV29-1, with TRBD2 matching over 9 bases. Germline V CDR1 and CDR2: SQVTM, ANQGSEA. The CDR3 consists of 12 residues. Unmatched junction bases numbered 8, after V lost 7 bases and J lost 7 bases. DNA of the CDR3: TGCAGCGGGAAGCGGGGGGTAGTTGAGCAGTACTTC. This codes for CSGKRGVVEQYF.

The chain has TRBV5-1 and TRBJ2-1; 15 bases fit TRBD2. CDR3 length: 17 amino acids. In germline, CDR1 is SGHRS, CDR2 YFSETQ. J gave up 9 bases and V 3 bases, and 10 bases lay outside the gene matches. The CDR3 nucleotides read TGCGCCAGCAGCTCGACCTCAAGGACTAGCGGGAGGGTTGAGCAGTTCTTC. This encodes CASSSTSRTSGRVEQFF.

The chain links TRBV12-5 to TRBJ2-1; D might be TRBD2 (5 bases). This CDR3 is 20 amino acids long. The germline V gene has CDR1 LGHNT and CDR2 FRNRAP. Trimming stripped 2 bases from V and 0 bases from J, with 23 bases between. CDR3 protein: CASGLPHTELRSGSYNEQFF. For the CDR3, the DNA is TGTGCTAGTGGTTTGCCCCACACAGAGTTACGGAGCGGCTCCTACAATGAGCAGTTCTTC.

This chain uses TRBV29-1 with TRBJ1-4; 9 positions agree with TRBD1. The CDR3 extends over 14 amino acids. The V gene end was trimmed by 3 bases and the J gene end by 7 bases; junction bases not matched to a gene: 6. Germline CDR1 reads SQVTM; CDR2 reads ANQGSEA. CDR3 loop: CSVEWGQGGEKLFF. CDR3 bases: TGCAGCGTTGAGTGGGGACAGGGTGGTGAAAAACTGTTTTTT.

This clonotype was counted ten times or more. The gene calls are TRBV12-3 or TRBV12-4 and TRBJ1-2; unclear D gene. The CDR3 extends over 13 amino acids. The V and J ends lost 2 bases and 1 base respectively, with 5 bases between them. The CDR3 DNA reads TGTGCCAGCAGTTTAACGATTAACTATGGCTACACCTTC. This encodes CASSLTINYGYTF.

Details on this clonotype: Germline and junction disagree at one end, which may indicate a read error. V is TRBV29-1 and J is TRBJ2-7; D may correspond to TRBD1 or TRBD2 (5 bases each). The CDR3 runs to 14 residues. The germline V gene encodes CDR1 SQVTM and CDR2 ANQGSEA. This CDR3 reads CSARAQGKSYGQYF. The CDR3 DNA reads TGCAGCGCGAGGGCTCAGGGAAAGTCCTACGGGCAGTACTTC.

V is TRBV5-1 and J is TRBJ1-1, with D possibly being TRBD1 (5 bases). The germline gives CDR1 SGHRS, CDR2 YFSETQ. The V end lost 5 bases, the J end lost 7 bases, and 15 bases lay between the germline ends. CDR3 size: 13 residues. CDR3: CASSLGTAVEAFF. DNA for the CDR3: TGCGCCAGCAGTTTAGGGACCGCAGTTGAAGCTTTCTTT.

The gene calls are TRBV5-1 and TRBJ2-7; no reliable D call. Germline V gene sequence: CDR1 SGHRS, CDR2 YFSETQ. This CDR3 spans 13 amino acids. Trimming removed 3 bases at V and 3 bases at J, with 10 bases between. CDR3 bases: TGCGCCAGCAGCTGTGAAATTAACTACGAGCAGTACTTC. It specifies CASSCEINYEQYF. The variable domain in full, with the rest retrieved from reference TRBV5-1 and TRBJ2-7, is KAGVTQTPRYLIKTRGQQVTLSCSPISGHRSVSWYQQTPGQGLQFLFEYFSETQRNKGNFPGRFSGRQFSNSRSEMNVSTLELGDSALYLCASSCEINYEQYFGPGTRLTVT.

The rearrangement uses TRBV20-1 and TRBJ1-1; D gene unclear. Looked up from germline, CDR1 is DFQATT and CDR2 is SNEGSKA (reference sequence). Between the trimmed V and J ends, which lost 2 bases and 0 bases, there was a span of 7 bases. The CDR3 has 13 amino acids. DNA for the CDR3: TGCAGTGCTAGAAGACGCATGAACACTGAAGCTTTCTTT. Its protein is CSARRRMNTEAFF.

This clonotype has just a few counts. This sequence joins TRBV5-4 and TRBJ2-5; D remains unclear. Germline lookup yields CDR1 SGHNT and CDR2 YYREEE (reference sequence). CDR3 length: 15 amino acids. V lost 0 bases and J 1 base, leaving 10 bases between the germline ends. The CDR3 sequence: CASSLGGKSQETQYF. The CDR3 DNA is TGTGCCAGCAGCTTGGGTGGGAAGAGCCAAGAGACCCAGTACTTC.

V gene TRBV6-5 combines with J gene TRBJ2-1, with D perhaps TRBD1 (5 bases). The CDR3 runs to 15 residues. Germline V CDR1 and CDR2: MNHEY, SVGAGI. V lost 3 bases and J 4 bases, leaving 13 bases between the germline ends. The CDR3 coding sequence is TGTGCCAGCAGTTATATGCAGGGAACATACAATGAGCAGTTCTTC. Translation gives CASSYMQGTYNEQFF.

This chain uses TRBV25-1 with TRBJ2-7, with 10 positions matching TRBD1. CDR1 and CDR2 from the germline V gene are MGHDK and SYGVNS. This CDR3 is 16 amino acids long. The junction had 8 bases not matched to a gene; V was cut back by 4 bases and J by 2 bases. The CDR3 DNA follows: TGTGCCAGCAGTGGACCAGGACAGGGGGGGACCTACGAGCAGTACTTC. Translated: CASSGPGQGGTYEQYF.

The sample holds a few counts of this clonotype. This sequence joins TRBV27 and TRBJ1-5, with 9 bases matching TRBD1. V lost 4 bases to trimming and J lost 5 bases; unmatched junction nucleotides: 12. Germline V gene sequence: CDR1 MNHEY, CDR2 SMNVEV (reference sequence). CDR3 length: 17 amino acids. The CDR3 DNA is TGTGCCAGCAGTTCCCTTACCGGGACAGGGATTGATCAGCCCCAGCATTTT. As protein: CASSSLTGTGIDQPQHF.

The chain has TRBV29-1 and TRBJ2-1, with 14 nucleotides matching TRBD2. Per germline, CDR1 SQVTM and CDR2 ANQGSEA. Trimming removed 5 bases from V and 7 bases from J; junction bases left unmatched: 7. The length of the CDR3 is 15 residues. CDR3 DNA: TGCAGCGTTTTGGGACTAGCGGGAGAGAGGAATGAGCAGTTCTTC. Protein sequence: CSVLGLAGERNEQFF.

The chain joins TRBV28 to TRBJ2-5; 10 bases match TRBD2. TRBJ2-7 explains the end of the DNA better; the J call may be wrong. The CDR3 consists of 15 residues. CDR1 and CDR2 (germline): MDHEN, SYDVKM. DNA of the CDR3: TGTGCCAGCAGACTAGCGGGAATGCTTCGGTACGAGCAGTACTTC. Amino acid sequence: CASRLAGMLRYEQYF.

V gene TRBV9 combines with J gene TRBJ2-7; TRBD1 agrees at 9 bases. The CDR3 sequence is 18 residues long. Trimming at V came to 0 bases and at J to 7 bases, leaving 17 bases not matched to a gene. Germline assignment: CDR1 SGDLS and CDR2 YYNGEE. The CDR3, as DNA: TGTGCCAGCAGCGTAGGGGGGGAACAGGGGGCTTTTCTCCGTGAGCAGTACTTC. Its translation: CASSVGGEQGAFLREQYF.

This sequence joins TRBV20-1 and TRBJ1-1, with D unresolved. Trimming removed 3 bases from V and 1 base from J, with 9 bases in between. This CDR3 has 13 residues. Germline loops: CDR1 DFQATT, CDR2 SNEGSKA (reference sequence). In DNA, the CDR3 is TGCAGTGCTAGGGGCACCTCGAACACTGAAGCTTTCTTT. Protein sequence: CSARGTSNTEAFF.

J is TRBJ2-3 and V is TRBV12-3 or TRBV12-4, with a weak D call TRBD2 (5 bases). This CDR3 spans 15 amino acids. Trimming pared 5 bases from V and 2 bases from J, leaving 14 bases between. CDR3 coding DNA: TGTGCCAGCAGTACTCGGGCTAGCCTCACAGATACGCAGTATTTT. It encodes CASSTRASLTDTQYF.

A note on this clonotype: The junction does not match germline at one end; this may be a read error. The chain uses TRBV7-2 and TRBJ2-1, with TRBD2 as a possible D gene (6 bases). CDR3 length equals 15 residues. The germline CDR1 and CDR2 sequences are SGHTA and FQGNSA. The CDR3 DNA reads TGTGCCAGCGGCTTTAGCGGACCGACCTACAATGAGCAGTTCTTC. This codes for CASGFSGPTYNEQFF.

In its sample, this clonotype was seen a few times. The chain links TRBV20-1 to TRBJ2-1, with D possibly being TRBD1 (6 bases). Germline CDR1 DFQATT, CDR2 SNEGSKA (reference sequence). The CDR3 contains 15 residues. V lost 1 base and J lost 4, with 14 bases in between. DNA of the CDR3: TGCAGTGCTAGAGCATCGGGACAACTATACAATGAGCAGTTCTTC. It is translated as CSARASGQLYNEQFF.

This clonotype occurred a few times. J is TRBJ1-3 and V is TRBV14; D unclear. CDR1 is SGHDN, CDR2 FVKESK, per germline. The V gene lost 0 bases and the J gene lost 0 bases, with 9 bases spanning the gap. There are 16 residues in the CDR3. The CDR3 DNA sequence: TGTGCCAGCAGCCAAGATTTTTTCCGCTCTGGAAACACCATATATTTT. Residues: CASSQDFFRSGNTIYF. Supplemented by reference TRBV14 and TRBJ1-3, the full variable domain reads EAGVTQFPSHSVIEKGQTVTLRCDPISGHDNLYWYRRVMGKEIKFLLHFVKESKQDESGMPNNRFLAERTGGTYSTLKVQPAELEDSGVYFCASSQDFFRSGNTIYFGEGSWLTVV.

This clonotype was observed many times. CDR3 residues: CASSLSPGEQFF. The CDR3 DNA sequence: TGTGCCAGCAGTTTGTCCCCTGGGGAGCAGTTCTTC. The rearrangement joins TRBV12-3 or TRBV12-4 to TRBJ2-1; D gene uncertain. The CDR3 consists of 12 residues. V gave up 3 bases and J gave up 10 bases, with 10 bases separating them.

The chain joins TRBV11-2 to TRBJ2-1; D is unclear. The CDR3 runs to 17 residues. V lost 1 base to trimming and J lost 3 bases, with 16 bases between them. Per germline, CDR1 SGHAT and CDR2 FQNNGV. The CDR3 is CASSLAPHSPLYNEQFF. Written as DNA, the CDR3 is TGTGCCAGCAGCTTAGCCCCACACTCTCCCCTCTACAATGAGCAGTTCTTC.